The clone carrying this T cell receptor beta chain has a handful of counts. This specimen comes from a study of T-cell memory formation after mild COVID-19. The germline V gene encodes CDR1 SQVTM and CDR2 ANQGSEA. Trimming removed 4 bases from V and 5 bases from J; junction bases left unmatched: 9. The CDR3 spans 14 residues. TCRdb re-analysed the 5' RACE reads in MiXCR, keeping a single row per CDR3 protein. The sample gives over 45,000 distinct CDR3 sequences, around a quarter of which show up once; 35% to 45% is in the top ten. The source of this sequence is a man aged 18-30 years who had mild COVID-19 (a few samples of this study predate the infection). Cell type and time point are not known. The rearrangement uses TRBV29-1 and TRBJ2-7; 9 nucleotides align to TRBD1. Sequences were obtained from PBMCs or a T cell subset sorted from them (not recorded which). CDR3 sequence (DNA): TGCAGCGTTGTACGTTGGGACAGGGACCACGAGCAGTACTTC. As protein: CSVVRWDRDHEQYF.